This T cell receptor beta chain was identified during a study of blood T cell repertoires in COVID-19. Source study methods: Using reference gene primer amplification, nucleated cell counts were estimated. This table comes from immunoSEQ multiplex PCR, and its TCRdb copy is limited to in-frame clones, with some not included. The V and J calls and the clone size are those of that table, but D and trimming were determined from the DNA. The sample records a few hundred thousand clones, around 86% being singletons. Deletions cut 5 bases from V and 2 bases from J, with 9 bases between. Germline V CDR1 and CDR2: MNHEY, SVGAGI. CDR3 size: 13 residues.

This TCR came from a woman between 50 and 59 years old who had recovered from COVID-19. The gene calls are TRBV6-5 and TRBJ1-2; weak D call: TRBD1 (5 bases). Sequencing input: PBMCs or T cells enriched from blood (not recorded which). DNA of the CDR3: TGTGCCAGCAGTAAACAGGAGAACTATGGCTACACCTTC. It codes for CASSKQENYGYTF.